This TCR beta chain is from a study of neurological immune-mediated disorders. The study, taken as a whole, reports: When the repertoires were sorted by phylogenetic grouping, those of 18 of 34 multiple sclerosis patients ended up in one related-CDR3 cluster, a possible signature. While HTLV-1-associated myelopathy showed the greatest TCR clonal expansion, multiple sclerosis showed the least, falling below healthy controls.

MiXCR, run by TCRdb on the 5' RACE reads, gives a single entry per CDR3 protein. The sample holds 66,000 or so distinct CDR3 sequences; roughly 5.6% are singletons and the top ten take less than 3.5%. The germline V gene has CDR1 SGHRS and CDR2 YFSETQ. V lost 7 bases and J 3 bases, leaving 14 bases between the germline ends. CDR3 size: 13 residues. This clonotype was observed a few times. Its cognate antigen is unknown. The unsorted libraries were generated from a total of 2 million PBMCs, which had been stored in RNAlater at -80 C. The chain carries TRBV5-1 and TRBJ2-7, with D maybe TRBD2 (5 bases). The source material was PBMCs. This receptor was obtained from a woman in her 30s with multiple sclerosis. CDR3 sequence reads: CASSPGMNYEQYF. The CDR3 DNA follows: TGCGCCAGCTCGCCGGGAATGAACTACGAGCAGTACTTC.